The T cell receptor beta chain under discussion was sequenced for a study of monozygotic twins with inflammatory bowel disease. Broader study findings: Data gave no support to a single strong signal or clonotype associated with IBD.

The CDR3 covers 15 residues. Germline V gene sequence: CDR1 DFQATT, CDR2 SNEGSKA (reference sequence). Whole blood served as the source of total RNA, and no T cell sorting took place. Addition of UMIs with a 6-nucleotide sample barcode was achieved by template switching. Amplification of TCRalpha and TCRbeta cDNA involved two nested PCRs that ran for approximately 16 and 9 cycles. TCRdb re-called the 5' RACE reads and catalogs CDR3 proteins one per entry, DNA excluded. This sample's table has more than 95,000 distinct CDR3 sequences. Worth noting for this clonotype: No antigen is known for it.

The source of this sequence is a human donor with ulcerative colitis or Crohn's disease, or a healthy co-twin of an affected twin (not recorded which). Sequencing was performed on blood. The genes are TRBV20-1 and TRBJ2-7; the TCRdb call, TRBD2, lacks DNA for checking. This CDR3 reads CSARDRVLARVREYF.